This T cell receptor beta chain was identified in a study of cytotoxic CD8 clonotypes in ibrutinib-treated CLL. Sequenced by immunoSEQ multiplex PCR; TCRdb stores in-frame clones only, minus some. The sample yields around 150,000 clones, more than 75% seen once. The germline V gene encodes CDR1 LNHDA and CDR2 SQIVND (reference sequence). The CDR3 sequence is 18 residues long. Germline trimming cut 3 bases from V and 7 bases from J; bases unmatched to any gene: 15. This clone was detected a few times. This chain links TRBV19 with TRBJ2-1; 10 positions agree with TRBD1. The sample here was PBMCs, taken after 12 months of ibrutinib treatment. This TCR came from a human donor with chronic lymphocytic leukemia. CDR3 residues: CASSIVSSGTGARNEQFF. CDR3 DNA sequence: TGTGCCAGTAGTATCGTTTCTTCGGGGACAGGGGCTAGGAATGAGCAGTTCTTC.